These T cell receptor beta chains were read from a single sample in a study of T cells in Graves' hyperthyroidism and ophthalmopathy. TCRdb processed the multiplex PCR reads anew with MiXCR; each CDR3 protein has one entry. The table includes around 280,000 distinct CDR3 sequences, 13% detected once. The sample consisted of blood. These TCRs come from a woman younger than 45 with Graves' hyperthyroidism that later progressed to Graves' ophthalmopathy. The CDR3 runs from the conserved cysteine through the conserved F or W. D genes are given only for firm matches. Size values are once, few and many counts, or a class for expanded clones, and some rows have none.

abundance: -
v_gene: TRBV25-1
j_gene: TRBJ2-7
d_gene: -
CDR3aa: CATRGARESFYEQYF
CDR3nt: TGTGCCACTAGGGGGGCCCGCGAATCGTTCTACGAGCAGTACTTC

abundance: many
v_gene: TRBV2
j_gene: TRBJ2-2
d_gene: -
CDR3aa: CASSEGWNTGELFF
CDR3nt: TGTGCCAGCAGTGAAGGATGGAACACCGGGGAGCTGTTTTTT

abundance: few
v_gene: TRBV7-9
j_gene: TRBJ2-1
d_gene: -
CDR3aa: CASSLEEKYNEQFF
CDR3nt: TGTGCCAGCAGCTTAGAGGAAAAGTACAATGAGCAGTTCTTC

abundance: many
v_gene: TRBV6-2/TRBV6-3
j_gene: TRBJ2-7
d_gene: -
CDR3aa: CASSSGRTSYEQYF
CDR3nt: TGTGCCAGCAGTTCCGGACGGACCTCCTACGAGCAGTACTTC

abundance: many
v_gene: TRBV13
j_gene: TRBJ1-2
d_gene: -
CDR3aa: CASSLGRMYRVGVGYTF
CDR3nt: TGTGCCAGCAGCTTAGGTCGGATGTACAGGGTAGGGGTCGGCTACACCTTC

abundance: few
v_gene: TRBV10-3
j_gene: TRBJ1-1
d_gene: -
CDR3aa: CAISDHGAEAFF
CDR3nt: TGTGCCATCAGTGACCATGGGGCTGAAGCTTTCTTT

abundance: -
v_gene: TRBV18
j_gene: TRBJ2-1
d_gene: -
CDR3aa: CASSPIFGLGEQFF
CDR3nt: TGTGCCAGCTCACCAATCTTCGGGCTTGGAGAGCAGTTCTTC

abundance: many
v_gene: TRBV10-3
j_gene: TRBJ2-3
d_gene: TRBD1
CDR3aa: CAISENGGQSTDTQYF
CDR3nt: TGTGCCATCAGTGAAAATGGGGGACAGAGCACAGATACGCAGTATTTT

abundance: few
v_gene: TRBV27
j_gene: TRBJ2-1
d_gene: -
CDR3aa: CASSDPGTNERPHEQFF
CDR3nt: TGTGCCAGCAGTGATCCGGGGACAAACGAACGCCCCCATGAGCAGTTCTTC

abundance: -
v_gene: TRBV19
j_gene: TRBJ2-7
d_gene: -
CDR3aa: CASSIALGPYEQYF
CDR3nt: TGTGCCAGTAGTATCGCCCTGGGGCCCTACGAGCAGTACTTC

abundance: -
v_gene: TRBV4-3
j_gene: TRBJ2-7
d_gene: TRBD2
CDR3aa: CASSRVLAGGTYEQYF
CDR3nt: TGCGCCAGCAGCCGAGTACTAGCGGGGGGAACCTACGAGCAGTACTTC

abundance: -
v_gene: TRBV6-2/TRBV6-3
j_gene: TRBJ2-7
d_gene: -
CDR3aa: CASRTPGACEQYF
CDR3nt: TGTGCCAGCAGAACTCCGGGAGCTTGCGAGCAGTACTTC

abundance: few
v_gene: TRBV6-2/TRBV6-3
j_gene: TRBJ1-5
d_gene: -
CDR3aa: CASSYSDFPGQTVPNQPQHF
CDR3nt: TGTGCCAGCAGTTACTCGGACTTTCCGGGACAAACGGTGCCCAATCAGCCCCAGCATTTT

abundance: -
v_gene: TRBV6-1
j_gene: TRBJ1-2
d_gene: TRBD1
CDR3aa: CASTGQPNYGYTF
CDR3nt: TGTGCCAGCACGGGACAGCCTAACTATGGCTACACCTTC

abundance: many
v_gene: TRBV2
j_gene: TRBJ2-6
d_gene: -
CDR3aa: CASSQDRTSSGANVLTF
CDR3nt: TGTGCCAGCAGTCAGGACAGAACGTCCTCTGGGGCCAACGTCCTGACTTTC

abundance: -
v_gene: TRBV13
j_gene: TRBJ2-1
d_gene: -
CDR3aa: CASSSGRDPGFF
CDR3nt: TGTGCCAGCAGCTCCGGTCGGGACCCCGGGTTCTTC

abundance: many
v_gene: TRBV6-1
j_gene: TRBJ2-7
d_gene: TRBD2
CDR3aa: CASMPGLAGLDEQYF
CDR3nt: TGTGCCAGCATGCCGGGACTAGCGGGACTCGACGAGCAGTACTTC

abundance: -
v_gene: TRBV14
j_gene: TRBJ2-7
d_gene: -
CDR3aa: CASSQRGRSSLYEQYF
CDR3nt: TGTGCCAGCAGCCAAAGAGGCCGATCTTCCCTCTACGAGCAGTACTTC

abundance: few
v_gene: TRBV6-1
j_gene: TRBJ2-7
d_gene: -
CDR3aa: CASTPLFVQHYEQYF
CDR3nt: TGTGCCAGCACCCCCCTTTTTGTACAGCACTACGAGCAGTACTTC

abundance: few
v_gene: TRBV4-1
j_gene: TRBJ2-1
d_gene: -
CDR3aa: CASSPTTEPYNEQFF
CDR3nt: TGCGCCAGCAGCCCCACCACAGAGCCATACAATGAGCAGTTCTTC

abundance: many
v_gene: TRBV5-1
j_gene: TRBJ1-5
d_gene: TRBD1
CDR3aa: CASKTGVGQGQPQHF
CDR3nt: TGCGCCAGCAAGACAGGGGTGGGCCAGGGGCAGCCCCAGCATTTT

abundance: many
v_gene: TRBV7-6
j_gene: TRBJ2-5
d_gene: -
CDR3aa: CASSLVRGETQYF
CDR3nt: TGTGCCAGCAGCTTAGTCCGGGGGGAGACCCAGTACTTC

abundance: many
v_gene: TRBV12-3/TRBV12-4
j_gene: TRBJ2-5
d_gene: -
CDR3aa: CASTASETQYF
CDR3nt: TGTGCCAGCACCGCATCGGAGACCCAGTACTTC

abundance: many
v_gene: TRBV12-3/TRBV12-4
j_gene: TRBJ1-2
d_gene: -
CDR3aa: CASSYSTDYGYTF
CDR3nt: TGTGCCAGCAGTTACAGTACCGACTATGGCTACACCTTC

abundance: many
v_gene: TRBV27
j_gene: TRBJ2-1
d_gene: TRBD2
CDR3aa: CASSFHGRAQFF
CDR3nt: TGTGCCAGCAGTTTCCACGGGAGGGCACAGTTCTTC

abundance: many
v_gene: TRBV5-1
j_gene: TRBJ2-7
d_gene: TRBD1
CDR3aa: CASKREQGIDEQYF
CDR3nt: TGCGCCAGTAAGAGGGAACAGGGGATAGACGAGCAGTACTTC

abundance: few
v_gene: TRBV19
j_gene: TRBJ2-1
d_gene: TRBD1
CDR3aa: CASSGRDSPYNEQFF
CDR3nt: TGTGCCAGTAGTGGCCGGGACAGCCCCTACAATGAGCAGTTCTTC

abundance: many
v_gene: TRBV12-3/TRBV12-4
j_gene: TRBJ1-1
d_gene: -
CDR3aa: CASTSDGSNTEAFF
CDR3nt: TGTGCCAGCACCTCCGACGGGTCGAACACTGAAGCTTTCTTT

abundance: many
v_gene: TRBV10-3
j_gene: TRBJ2-3
d_gene: TRBD2
CDR3aa: CAISESGLANTDTQYF
CDR3nt: TGTGCCATCAGTGAGTCGGGACTAGCGAACACAGATACGCAGTATTTT

abundance: many
v_gene: TRBV19
j_gene: TRBJ2-5
d_gene: TRBD1
CDR3aa: CASSKGATEETQYF
CDR3nt: TGTGCCAGTAGTAAGGGGGCGACTGAAGAGACCCAGTACTTC

abundance: few
v_gene: TRBV20-1
j_gene: TRBJ2-2
d_gene: -
CDR3aa: CSARDPGNWSGELFF
CDR3nt: TGCAGTGCAAGGGACCCGGGTAATTGGTCCGGGGAGCTGTTTTTT

abundance: many
v_gene: TRBV20-1
j_gene: TRBJ1-6
d_gene: -
CDR3aa: CSAPGTKGSPLHF
CDR3nt: TGCAGTGCTCCCGGGACAAAGGGTTCACCCCTCCACTTT

abundance: many
v_gene: TRBV7-2
j_gene: TRBJ1-1
d_gene: -
CDR3aa: CASSSYRVSEAFF
CDR3nt: TGTGCCAGCAGCTCATACAGGGTCTCTGAAGCTTTCTTT

abundance: -
v_gene: TRBV4-3
j_gene: TRBJ2-7
d_gene: TRBD2
CDR3aa: CASSQDPKGLADLPWQYF
CDR3nt: TGCGCCAGCAGCCAAGATCCTAAAGGGCTAGCGGACCTACCTTGGCAGTACTTC

abundance: -
v_gene: TRBV5-6
j_gene: TRBJ1-2
d_gene: -
CDR3aa: CASSLAAGGLYGYTF
CDR3nt: TGTGCCAGCAGCTTGGCCGCGGGGGGGCTCTATGGCTACACCTTC

abundance: once
v_gene: TRBV19
j_gene: TRBJ2-2
d_gene: TRBD2
CDR3aa: CASKGWTSGRLGLFF
CDR3nt: TGTGCCAGCAAGGGGTGGACTAGCGGGAGACTGGGGCTGTTTTTT

abundance: -
v_gene: TRBV5-1
j_gene: TRBJ1-4
d_gene: -
CDR3aa: CASSLATGRNEKLFF
CDR3nt: TGCGCCAGCAGCTTAGCAACAGGGAGGAATGAAAAACTGTTTTTT

abundance: many
v_gene: TRBV3-1
j_gene: TRBJ1-1
d_gene: TRBD1
CDR3aa: CASSQRGLNTEAFF
CDR3nt: TGTGCCAGCAGCCAGAGGGGGCTGAACACTGAAGCTTTCTTT

abundance: -
v_gene: TRBV4-2
j_gene: TRBJ2-6
d_gene: TRBD1
CDR3aa: CASSQMPGTELSGANVLTF
CDR3nt: TGTGCCAGCAGCCAAATGCCCGGGACAGAACTCTCTGGGGCCAACGTCCTGACTTTC

abundance: few
v_gene: TRBV10-3
j_gene: TRBJ2-1
d_gene: TRBD1
CDR3aa: CAISNRGDEQFF
CDR3nt: TGTGCCATCAGTAACAGGGGCGATGAGCAGTTCTTC

abundance: once
v_gene: TRBV6-2/TRBV6-3
j_gene: TRBJ2-7
d_gene: TRBD2
CDR3aa: CASSYSKTSENYEQYF
CDR3nt: TGTGCCAGCAGTTACTCCAAAACTAGCGAGAACTACGAGCAGTACTTC

abundance: many
v_gene: TRBV12-3/TRBV12-4
j_gene: TRBJ1-1
d_gene: TRBD1
CDR3aa: CASSPRQGSNTEAFF
CDR3nt: TGTGCCAGCAGTCCCAGACAGGGATCGAACACTGAAGCTTTCTTT

abundance: many
v_gene: TRBV18
j_gene: TRBJ2-7
d_gene: -
CDR3aa: CASSPDRNSYEQYF
CDR3nt: TGTGCCAGCTCACCCGATCGAAACTCCTACGAGCAGTACTTC

abundance: -
v_gene: TRBV12-3/TRBV12-4
j_gene: TRBJ1-1
d_gene: TRBD1
CDR3aa: CASSLTGTESSFF
CDR3nt: TGTGCCAGCAGTTTAACCGGGACAGAGAGTTCTTTCTTT

abundance: -
v_gene: TRBV11-3
j_gene: TRBJ2-5
d_gene: -
CDR3aa: CTSSPSRLQETQYF
CDR3nt: TGTACCAGCAGCCCCAGTCGCCTCCAAGAGACCCAGTACTTC

abundance: few
v_gene: TRBV27
j_gene: TRBJ2-2
d_gene: TRBD2
CDR3aa: CASSFHTSGRDGELFF
CDR3nt: TGTGCCAGCAGTTTCCATACTAGCGGGAGGGACGGGGAGCTGTTTTTT

abundance: few
v_gene: TRBV3-1
j_gene: TRBJ2-7
d_gene: -
CDR3aa: CASSRGGVSHEQYF
CDR3nt: TGTGCCAGCAGCCGGGGCGGCGTTTCCCACGAGCAGTACTTC

abundance: -
v_gene: TRBV12-3/TRBV12-4
j_gene: TRBJ1-5
d_gene: -
CDR3aa: CASSWSLDGLSNQPQHF
CDR3nt: TGCGCCAGCAGCTGGAGCCTCGACGGTCTTAGCAATCAGCCCCAGCATTTT

abundance: many
v_gene: TRBV6-1
j_gene: TRBJ2-3
d_gene: TRBD2
CDR3aa: CASSPRTSGSTDTQYF
CDR3nt: TGTGCCAGCAGTCCCCGGACTAGCGGAAGCACAGATACGCAGTATTTT

abundance: -
v_gene: TRBV28
j_gene: TRBJ2-5
d_gene: -
CDR3aa: CASSPPTVQETQYF
CDR3nt: TGTGCCAGCAGTCCCCCGACAGTACAAGAGACCCAGTACTTC

abundance: -
v_gene: TRBV7-9
j_gene: TRBJ2-5
d_gene: -
CDR3aa: CASSLEGLTREQETQYF
CDR3nt: TGTGCCAGCAGCTTAGAGGGCCTTACACGAGAACAAGAGACCCAGTACTTC